This T cell receptor beta chain was captured in a study of tumor and adjacent non-tumor tissue in lung cancer. Study as a whole: Patients comprised 12 adenocarcinoma, 2 squamous cell carcinoma and 1 small cell lung cancer. Each sample yielded roughly 4.2 million productive TCRbeta reads on average.

Per the germline V gene, CDR1 is MNHEY and CDR2 is SVGAGI. CDR3 size: 14 residues. TCRbeta libraries were built with three rounds of nested PCR, modified from ARM-PCR. TCRdb processed the multiplex PCR reads anew with MiXCR; each CDR3 protein has one entry. Of roughly 140,000 distinct CDR3 sequences listed, approximately 66% are singletons. The template was RNA from unsorted bulk tissue. Between August and November 2014, newly diagnosed, chemotherapy-naive lung cancer patients underwent thoracic surgery in China. The sequence was collected from a man between 60 and 75 years old with small cell lung cancer. V usage is TRBV6-5 and J usage is TRBJ2-2, with a possible D match to TRBD1 (5 bases). Source material: lung tumor tissue. CDR3 DNA: TGTGGCAGAACAGGAATATCGAACACCGGGGAGCTGTTTTTT. This encodes CGRTGISNTGELFF.